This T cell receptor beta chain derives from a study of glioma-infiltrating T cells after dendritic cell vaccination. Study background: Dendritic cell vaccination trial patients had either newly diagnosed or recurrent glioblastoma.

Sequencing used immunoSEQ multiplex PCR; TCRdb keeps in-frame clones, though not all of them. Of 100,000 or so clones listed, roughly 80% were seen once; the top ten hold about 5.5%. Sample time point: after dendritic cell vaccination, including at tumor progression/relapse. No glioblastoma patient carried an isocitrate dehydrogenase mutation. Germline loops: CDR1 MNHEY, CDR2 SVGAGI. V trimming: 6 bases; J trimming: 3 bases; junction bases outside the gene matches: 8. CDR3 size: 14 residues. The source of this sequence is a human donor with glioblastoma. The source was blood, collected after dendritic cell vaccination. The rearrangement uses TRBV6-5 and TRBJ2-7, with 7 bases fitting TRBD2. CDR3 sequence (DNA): TGTGCCAGCAGCCGTACTCGCGGGAGCTACGAGCAGTACTTC. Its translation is CASSRTRGSYEQYF.